Here is one TCR beta chain with its context. Its antigen is unidentified. The entry originates in a study of shared clonotypes between healthy human individuals. All donors were Caucasian adults living in Nashville, Tennessee. Once extracted for a subset, genomic DNA was divided evenly among several immunoSEQ plates. Profiling relied on immunoSEQ multiplex PCR, and the TCRdb table lists in-frame clones only, not all of them. The data hold approximately 2.5 million clones, with approximately 94% observed a single time. Study observations and caveats: Rarefaction showed that sequencing of sorted subsets was incomplete (despite large depth). Non-shared clonotypes were found to have lower generation probabilities than the clonotypes that were shared by all four of the sorted-subset donors.

CDR3 length equals 13 residues. V was shortened by 6 bases and J by 4 bases, with 13 bases between the two germline ends. CDR1 is SGHNT, CDR2 YYREEE, per germline (reference sequence). Sequencing was done on a sample of naive CD4+ T cells from PBMCs. Subset of the sample: CD45RA+ positively selected. This chain uses TRBV5-4 with TRBJ1-1, with a weak D call TRBD1 (5 bases). This TCR was recovered from a man younger than 30 in good health. Some clones in this sample may be carry-over from other donors' samples. The CDR3, as DNA: TGTGCCAGCACCGAAGGGGTGACCACTGAAGCTTTCTTT. Protein: CASTEGVTTEAFF.